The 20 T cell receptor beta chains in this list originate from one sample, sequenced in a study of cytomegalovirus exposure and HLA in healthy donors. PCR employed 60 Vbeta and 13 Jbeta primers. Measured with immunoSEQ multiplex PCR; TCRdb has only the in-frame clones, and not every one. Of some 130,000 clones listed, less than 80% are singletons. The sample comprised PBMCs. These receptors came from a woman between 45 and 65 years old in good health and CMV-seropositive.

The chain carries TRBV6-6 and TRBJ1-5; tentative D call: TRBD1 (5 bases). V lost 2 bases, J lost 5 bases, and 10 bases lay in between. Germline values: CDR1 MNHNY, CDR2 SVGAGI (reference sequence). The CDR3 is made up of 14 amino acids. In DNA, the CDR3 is TGTGCCAGCAGTTACGCCAGACAGTATCAGCCCCAGCATTTT. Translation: CASSYARQYQPQHF.

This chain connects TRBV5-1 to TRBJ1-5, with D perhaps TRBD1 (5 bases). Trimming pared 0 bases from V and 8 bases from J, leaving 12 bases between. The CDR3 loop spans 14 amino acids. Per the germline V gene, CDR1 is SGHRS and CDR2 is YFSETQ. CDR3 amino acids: CASSLVGGEEPQHF. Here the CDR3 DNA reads TGCGCCAGCAGCTTGGTGGGGGGGGAAGAGCCCCAGCATTTT.

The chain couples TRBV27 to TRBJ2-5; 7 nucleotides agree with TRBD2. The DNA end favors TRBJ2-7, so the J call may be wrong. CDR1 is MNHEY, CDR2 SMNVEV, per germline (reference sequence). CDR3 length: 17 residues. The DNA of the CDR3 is TGTGCCAGCAGTTTTCTTGTCGAGCGGGGTAACTCCTACGAGCAGTACTTC. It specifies CASSFLVERGNSYEQYF.

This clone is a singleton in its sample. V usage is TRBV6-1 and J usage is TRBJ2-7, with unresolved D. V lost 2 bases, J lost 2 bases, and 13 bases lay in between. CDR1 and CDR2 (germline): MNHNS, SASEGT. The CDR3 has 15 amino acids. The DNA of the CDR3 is TGTGCCAGCAGTGAATCGTCAGTATCACCCTACGAGCAGTACTTC. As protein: CASSESSVSPYEQYF.

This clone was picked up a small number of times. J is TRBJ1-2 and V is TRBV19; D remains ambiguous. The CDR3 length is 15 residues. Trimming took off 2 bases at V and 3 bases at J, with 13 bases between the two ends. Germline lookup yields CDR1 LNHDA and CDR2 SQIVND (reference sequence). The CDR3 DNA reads TGTGCCAGTAGTATACTAGACGCTTACTACTATGGCTACACCTTC. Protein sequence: CASSILDAYYYGYTF. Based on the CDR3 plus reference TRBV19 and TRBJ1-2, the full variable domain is DGGITQSPKYLFRKEGQNVTLSCEQNLNHDAMYWYRQDPGQGLRLIYYSQIVNDFQKGDIAEGYSVSREKKESFPLTVTSAQKNPTAFYLCASSILDAYYYGYTFGSGTRLTVV.

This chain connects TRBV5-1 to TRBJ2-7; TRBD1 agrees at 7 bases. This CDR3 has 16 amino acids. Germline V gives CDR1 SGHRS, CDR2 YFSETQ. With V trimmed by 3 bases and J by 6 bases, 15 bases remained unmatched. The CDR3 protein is CASSSAPSTGILEQYF. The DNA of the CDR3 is TGCGCCAGCAGCTCCGCCCCCTCGACAGGGATTCTCGAGCAGTACTTC.

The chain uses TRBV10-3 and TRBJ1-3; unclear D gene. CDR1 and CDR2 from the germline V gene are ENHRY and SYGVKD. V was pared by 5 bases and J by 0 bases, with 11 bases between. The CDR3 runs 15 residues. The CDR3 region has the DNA TGTGCCATCAGTATCAACACCGACTCTGGAAACACCATATATTTT. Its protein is CAISINTDSGNTIYF.

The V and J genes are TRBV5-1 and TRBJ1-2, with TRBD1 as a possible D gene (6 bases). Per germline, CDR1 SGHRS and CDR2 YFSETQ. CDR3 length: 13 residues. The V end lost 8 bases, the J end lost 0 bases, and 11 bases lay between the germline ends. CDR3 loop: CASKGQTNYGYTF. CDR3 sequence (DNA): TGCGCCAGTAAAGGACAGACTAACTATGGCTACACCTTC.

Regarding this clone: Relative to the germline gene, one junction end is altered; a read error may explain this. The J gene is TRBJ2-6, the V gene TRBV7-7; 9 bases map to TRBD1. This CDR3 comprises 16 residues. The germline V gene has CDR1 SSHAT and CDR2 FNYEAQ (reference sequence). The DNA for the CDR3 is TGTGCTAGCAGCTTAGGACAGGGGCGCGGGGCCAACGTCCTGACTTTC. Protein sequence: CASSLGQGRGANVLTF. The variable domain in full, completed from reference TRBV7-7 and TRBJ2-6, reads GAGVSQSPRYKVTKRGQDVTLRCDPISSHATLYWYQQALGQGPEFLTYFNYEAQPDKSGLPSDRFSAERPEGSISTLTIQRTEQRDSAMYRCASSLGQGRGANVLTFGAGSRLTVL.

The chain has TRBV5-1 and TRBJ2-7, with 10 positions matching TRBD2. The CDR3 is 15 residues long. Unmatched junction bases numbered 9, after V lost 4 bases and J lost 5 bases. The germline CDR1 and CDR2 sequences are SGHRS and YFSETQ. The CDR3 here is CASSPERGGFHEQYF. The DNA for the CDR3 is TGCGCCAGCAGCCCAGAGCGGGGGGGCTTCCACGAGCAGTACTTC.

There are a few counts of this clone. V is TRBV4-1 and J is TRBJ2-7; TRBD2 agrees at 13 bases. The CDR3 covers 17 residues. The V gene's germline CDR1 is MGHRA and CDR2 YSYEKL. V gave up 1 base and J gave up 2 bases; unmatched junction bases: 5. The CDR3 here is CASSQGLLAGGAYEQYF. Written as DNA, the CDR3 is TGCGCCAGCAGCCAAGGCTTACTAGCGGGGGGGGCCTACGAGCAGTACTTC.

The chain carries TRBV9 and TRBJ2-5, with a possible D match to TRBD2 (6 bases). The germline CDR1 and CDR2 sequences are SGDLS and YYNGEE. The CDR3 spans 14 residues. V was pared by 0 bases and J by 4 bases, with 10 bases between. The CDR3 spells CASSVDGGGETQYF. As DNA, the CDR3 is TGTGCCAGCAGCGTAGACGGGGGAGGAGAGACCCAGTACTTC.

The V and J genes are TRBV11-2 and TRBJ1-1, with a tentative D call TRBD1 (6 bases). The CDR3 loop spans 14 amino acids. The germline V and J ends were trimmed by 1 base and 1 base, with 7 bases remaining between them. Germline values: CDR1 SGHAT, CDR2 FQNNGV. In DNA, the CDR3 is TGTGCCAGCAGCTTAGCACAGGGGAACACTGAAGCTTTCTTT. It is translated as CASSLAQGNTEAFF. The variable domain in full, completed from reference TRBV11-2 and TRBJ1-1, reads EAGVAQSPRYKIIEKRQSVAFWCNPISGHATLYWYQQILGQGPKLLIQFQNNGVVDDSQLPKDRFSAERLKGVDSTLKIQPAKLEDSAVYLCASSLAQGNTEAFFGQGTRLTVV.

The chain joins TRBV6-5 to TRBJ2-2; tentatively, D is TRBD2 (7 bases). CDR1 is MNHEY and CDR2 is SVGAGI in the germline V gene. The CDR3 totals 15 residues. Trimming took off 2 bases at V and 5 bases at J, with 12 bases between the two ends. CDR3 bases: TGTGCCAGCAGTTACGACGGGGGGACAACCGGGGAGCTGTTTTTT. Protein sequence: CASSYDGGTTGELFF.

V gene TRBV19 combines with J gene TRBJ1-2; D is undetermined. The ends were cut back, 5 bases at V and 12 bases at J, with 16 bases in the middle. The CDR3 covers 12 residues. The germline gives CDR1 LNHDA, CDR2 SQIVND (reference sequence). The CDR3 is CASSPGAGGNTF. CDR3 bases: TGTGCCAGTAGTCCAGGCGCAGGAGGGAACACCTTC.

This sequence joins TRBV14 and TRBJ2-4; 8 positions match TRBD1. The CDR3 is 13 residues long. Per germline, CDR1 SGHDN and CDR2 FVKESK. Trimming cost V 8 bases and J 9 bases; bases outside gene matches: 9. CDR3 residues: CASASITGGIQYF. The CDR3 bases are TGTGCCAGCGCCTCGATAACAGGGGGCATTCAGTACTTC.

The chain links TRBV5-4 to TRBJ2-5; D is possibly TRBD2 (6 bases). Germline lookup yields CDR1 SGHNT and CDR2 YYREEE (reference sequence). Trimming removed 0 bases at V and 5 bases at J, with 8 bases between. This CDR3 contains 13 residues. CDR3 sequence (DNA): TGTGCCAGCAGCTTGGAACGGGGGGAGACCCAGTACTTC. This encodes CASSLERGETQYF. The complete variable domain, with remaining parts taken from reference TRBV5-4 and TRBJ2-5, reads ETGVTQSPTHLIKTRGQQVTLRCSSQSGHNTVSWYQQALGQGPQFIFQYYREEENGRGNFPPRFSGLQFPNYSSELNVNALELDDSALYLCASSLERGETQYFGPGTRLLVL.

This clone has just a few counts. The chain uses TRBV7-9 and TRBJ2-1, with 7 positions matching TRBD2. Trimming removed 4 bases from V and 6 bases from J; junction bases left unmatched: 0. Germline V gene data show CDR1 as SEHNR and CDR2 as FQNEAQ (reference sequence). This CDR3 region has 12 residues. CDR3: CASSSSGNEQFF. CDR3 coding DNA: TGTGCCAGCAGCTCTAGCGGCAATGAGCAGTTCTTC.

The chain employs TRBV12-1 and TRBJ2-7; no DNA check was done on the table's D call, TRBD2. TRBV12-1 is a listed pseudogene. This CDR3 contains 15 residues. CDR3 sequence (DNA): TGTGCCAGCAGCTCCAACCGGGGGGGCCGCTACGAGCAGTACTTC. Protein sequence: CASSSNRGGRYEQYF.

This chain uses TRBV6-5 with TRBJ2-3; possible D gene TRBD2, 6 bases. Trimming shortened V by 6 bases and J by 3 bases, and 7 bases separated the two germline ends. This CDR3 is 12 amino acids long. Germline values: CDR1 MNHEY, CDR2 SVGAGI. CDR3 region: CASRGTTDTQYF. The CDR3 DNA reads TGTGCCAGCAGGGGGACTACAGATACGCAGTATTTT.